The subject of this entry is one T cell receptor (beta chain). Germline CDR1 is SGHNT and CDR2 is YENEEA. Trimming took 4 bases from V and 3 from J; bases not matched to a gene: 5. The CDR3 is made up of 15 amino acids. The table came from immunoSEQ multiplex PCR; TCRdb's copy has only in-frame clones and leaves some out. In the table there are over 450,000 clones, 78% of which are singletons. These data originate in a study of shared T cell receptors in the human thymus. These data were also reused for a study on human thymus T cells. That publication notes: Among the donors, all were healthy Finnish infants having corrective surgery for congenital heart defects. Corrective heart surgery yielded the resections from which the thymus tissue came. What appeared biased in thymic and blood repertoires was the usage of V and J genes. Related work showed strongly overlapping thymic repertoires across unrelated individuals.

This receptor was taken from a boy under three years old with a congenital heart defect. The rearrangement joins TRBV11-3 to TRBJ2-3; 9 positions match TRBD2. Sequenced: thymocytes. Written as DNA, the CDR3 is TGTGCCAGCAGCTCCCCTAGCGGGAAGACAGATACGCAGTATTTT. The encoded protein is CASSSPSGKTDTQYF.